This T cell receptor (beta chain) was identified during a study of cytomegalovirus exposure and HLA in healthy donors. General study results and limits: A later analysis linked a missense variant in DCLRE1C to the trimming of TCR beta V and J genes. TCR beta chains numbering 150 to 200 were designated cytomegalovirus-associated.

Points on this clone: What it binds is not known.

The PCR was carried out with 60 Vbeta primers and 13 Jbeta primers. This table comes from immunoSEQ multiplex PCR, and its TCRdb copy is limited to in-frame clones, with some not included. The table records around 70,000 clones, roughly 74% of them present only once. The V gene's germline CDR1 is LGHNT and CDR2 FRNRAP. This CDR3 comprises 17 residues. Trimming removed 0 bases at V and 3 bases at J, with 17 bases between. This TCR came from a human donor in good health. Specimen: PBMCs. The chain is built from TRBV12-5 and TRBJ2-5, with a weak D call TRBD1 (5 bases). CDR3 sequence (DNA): TGTGCTAGTGGTTTGGTACGGGTTAGGCAGGGTGAAGAGACCCAGTACTTC. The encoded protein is CASGLVRVRQGEETQYF.